A selection of T cell receptor beta chains follows, all from one sample in a study of blood T cell repertoires in COVID-19. Repertoires were generated with immunoSEQ multiplex PCR, while TCRdb's copy carries only in-frame clones and drops some. The data show approximately 170,000 clones, around four fifths seen once. Sequenced material: peripheral blood. These receptors all come from a woman between 65 and 79 years old with COVID-19, enrolled during active disease. Each CDR3 is given with its conserved first and last residue. The order of the fields is J gene, V gene, clone size, D gene, CDR3 protein, CDR3 DNA. A D gene is named only where the DNA matches it firmly. Part of the rows lack a size; the others show once, few, many or a class for expanded clones.

J gene: TRBJ1-1
V gene: TRBV19
clone size: NA
D gene: NA
CDR3 protein: CASSDDAKQGRGTEAFF
CDR3 DNA: TGTGCCAGTAGTGATGACGCCAAACAGGGTCGCGGCACTGAAGCTTTCTTT

J gene: TRBJ2-7
V gene: TRBV7-6
clone size: NA
D gene: TRBD2
CDR3 protein: CASSRTSQTYEQYF
CDR3 DNA: TGTGCCAGCAGTCGGACTAGCCAAACGTACGAGCAGTACTTC

J gene: TRBJ1-2
V gene: TRBV6-5
clone size: few
D gene: NA
CDR3 protein: CASSTRGNEAGYTF
CDR3 DNA: TGTGCCAGCAGTACCCGAGGAAACGAGGCTGGCTACACCTTC

J gene: TRBJ1-4
V gene: TRBV28
clone size: NA
D gene: NA
CDR3 protein: CASSFVGATNEKLFF
CDR3 DNA: TGTGCCAGCAGTTTCGTCGGGGCAACTAATGAAAAACTGTTTTTT

J gene: TRBJ2-2
V gene: TRBV11-3
clone size: few
D gene: NA
CDR3 protein: CASRGRDKTGELFF
CDR3 DNA: TGTGCCAGCAGGGGACGGGACAAGACCGGGGAGCTGTTTTTT

J gene: TRBJ1-2
V gene: TRBV28
clone size: NA
D gene: TRBD1
CDR3 protein: CASSPPGGNYGYTF
CDR3 DNA: TGTGCCAGCAGCCCGCCAGGGGGGAACTATGGCTACACCTTC

J gene: TRBJ2-1
V gene: TRBV20-1
clone size: NA
D gene: NA
CDR3 protein: CSALIREQFF
CDR3 DNA: TGCAGTGCTCTAATCCGTGAGCAGTTCTTC

J gene: TRBJ2-1
V gene: TRBV5-4
clone size: NA
D gene: NA
CDR3 protein: CASSRAGENNEQFF
CDR3 DNA: TGTGCCAGCAGCCGGGCAGGGGAAAACAATGAGCAGTTCTTC

J gene: TRBJ2-3
V gene: TRBV30
clone size: NA
D gene: NA
CDR3 protein: CAWSPGDTDTQYF
CDR3 DNA: TGTGCCTGGAGCCCCGGGGACACAGATACGCAGTATTTT

J gene: TRBJ1-3
V gene: TRBV7-8
clone size: NA
D gene: NA
CDR3 protein: CASSVETVVSGNTIYF
CDR3 DNA: TGTGCCAGCAGCGTTGAGACAGTTGTTTCTGGAAACACCATATATTTT

J gene: TRBJ1-1
V gene: TRBV14
clone size: NA
D gene: NA
CDR3 protein: CASRREVRTEAFF
CDR3 DNA: TGTGCCAGCAGACGCGAGGTGCGGACTGAAGCTTTCTTT

J gene: TRBJ2-3
V gene: TRBV7-2
clone size: NA
D gene: TRBD2
CDR3 protein: CASSFTGGDTQYF
CDR3 DNA: TGTGCCAGCAGCTTTACGGGGGGGGATACGCAGTATTTT

J gene: TRBJ1-1
V gene: TRBV5-1
clone size: NA
D gene: NA
CDR3 protein: CASSHMNTEAFF
CDR3 DNA: TGCGCCAGCAGCCACATGAACACTGAAGCTTTCTTT

J gene: TRBJ1-4
V gene: TRBV5-1
clone size: once
D gene: NA
CDR3 protein: CASSKGQNNEKLFF
CDR3 DNA: TGCGCCAGCAGTAAAGGACAGAATAATGAAAAACTGTTTTTT

J gene: TRBJ1-1
V gene: TRBV10-3
clone size: NA
D gene: NA
CDR3 protein: CAIKEGDAEAFF
CDR3 DNA: TGTGCCATCAAGGAGGGAGACGCTGAAGCTTTCTTT

J gene: TRBJ2-5
V gene: TRBV6-6
clone size: NA
D gene: NA
CDR3 protein: CASSAPRLKETQYF
CDR3 DNA: TGTGCCAGCAGCGCCCCTAGGCTGAAAGAGACCCAGTACTTC

J gene: TRBJ2-3
V gene: TRBV12-3/TRBV12-4
clone size: NA
D gene: NA
CDR3 protein: CASTKGDINTQYF
CDR3 DNA: TGTGCCAGCACCAAAGGGGACATAAATACGCAGTATTTT

J gene: TRBJ1-5
V gene: TRBV27
clone size: NA
D gene: TRBD1
CDR3 protein: CASSWTGPNQPQHF
CDR3 DNA: TGTGCCAGCAGCTGGACAGGGCCCAATCAGCCCCAGCATTTT

J gene: TRBJ2-3
V gene: TRBV19
clone size: NA
D gene: NA
CDR3 protein: CASTIRLGAPTDTQYF
CDR3 DNA: TGTGCCAGTACCATCCGGCTAGGGGCCCCCACAGATACGCAGTATTTT

J gene: TRBJ1-5
V gene: TRBV5-1
clone size: NA
D gene: NA
CDR3 protein: CASSLGRDQPQHF
CDR3 DNA: TGCGCCAGCAGCTTGGGGCGGGATCAGCCCCAGCATTTT

J gene: TRBJ2-2
V gene: TRBV11-2
clone size: few
D gene: NA
CDR3 protein: CASSFQTTGELFF
CDR3 DNA: TGTGCCAGCAGCTTCCAGACAACCGGGGAGCTGTTTTTT

J gene: TRBJ2-7
V gene: TRBV7-9
clone size: once
D gene: NA
CDR3 protein: CASIPITGAYEQYF
CDR3 DNA: TGTGCCAGCATCCCTATAACAGGAGCCTACGAGCAGTACTTC

J gene: TRBJ1-2
V gene: TRBV10-3
clone size: NA
D gene: TRBD1
CDR3 protein: CAISESAGGYGYTF
CDR3 DNA: TGTGCCATCAGTGAGTCCGCAGGGGGCTATGGCTACACCTTC

J gene: TRBJ1-1
V gene: TRBV27
clone size: many
D gene: NA
CDR3 protein: CASTPSGPLLNTEAFF
CDR3 DNA: TGTGCCAGCACCCCGAGCGGGCCGCTACTAAACACTGAAGCTTTCTTT

J gene: TRBJ1-5
V gene: TRBV6-5
clone size: NA
D gene: NA
CDR3 protein: CASRGQLSNQPQHF
CDR3 DNA: TGTGCCAGCAGAGGACAGCTAAGCAATCAGCCCCAGCATTTT

J gene: TRBJ1-1
V gene: TRBV29-1
clone size: NA
D gene: NA
CDR3 protein: CTPQAGVGAFF
CDR3 DNA: TGCACCCCGCAAGCCGGGGTAGGAGCTTTCTTT

J gene: TRBJ1-6
V gene: TRBV5-1
clone size: few
D gene: NA
CDR3 protein: CASSLTQGYNSPLHF
CDR3 DNA: TGCGCCAGCAGCTTGACGCAGGGCTATAATTCACCCCTCCACTTT

J gene: TRBJ1-6
V gene: TRBV30
clone size: once
D gene: NA
CDR3 protein: CAWRQQNNSPLHF
CDR3 DNA: TGTGCCTGGAGGCAACAGAATAATTCACCCCTCCACTTT

J gene: TRBJ1-2
V gene: TRBV3-1/TRBV3-2
clone size: NA
D gene: NA
CDR3 protein: CASSPGTLRGYTF
CDR3 DNA: TGTGCCAGCAGCCCAGGGACACTCAGGGGCTACACCTTC

J gene: TRBJ1-1
V gene: TRBV5-1
clone size: NA
D gene: NA
CDR3 protein: CASRVGQGTEAFF
CDR3 DNA: TGCGCCAGCAGAGTTGGTCAGGGTACTGAAGCTTTCTTT

J gene: TRBJ1-6
V gene: TRBV9
clone size: NA
D gene: NA
CDR3 protein: CASSVDPLYSALHF
CDR3 DNA: TGTGCCAGCAGCGTAGACCCCCTGTATTCGGCCCTCCACTTT

J gene: TRBJ1-1
V gene: TRBV6-6
clone size: NA
D gene: TRBD1
CDR3 protein: CASRTGGRNTEAFF
CDR3 DNA: TGTGCCAGCAGAACAGGGGGGAGGAACACTGAAGCTTTCTTT

J gene: TRBJ2-1
V gene: TRBV5-1
clone size: NA
D gene: NA
CDR3 protein: CASSLMEARRNEQFF
CDR3 DNA: TGCGCCAGCAGCTTGATGGAGGCCCGCAGGAATGAGCAGTTCTTC

J gene: TRBJ2-2
V gene: TRBV3-1/TRBV3-2
clone size: NA
D gene: NA
CDR3 protein: CASSPNVDTGELFF
CDR3 DNA: TGTGCCAGCAGCCCGAACGTAGACACCGGGGAGCTGTTTTTT

J gene: TRBJ1-2
V gene: TRBV28
clone size: once
D gene: NA
CDR3 protein: CASSLGRGNYGYTF
CDR3 DNA: TGTGCCAGCAGTTTAGGGAGGGGGAACTATGGCTACACCTTC

J gene: TRBJ2-5
V gene: TRBV6-5
clone size: NA
D gene: NA
CDR3 protein: CASSYSGGRETQYF
CDR3 DNA: TGTGCCAGCAGTTACTCTGGTGGGAGAGAGACCCAGTACTTC

J gene: TRBJ2-7
V gene: TRBV4-1
clone size: NA
D gene: TRBD2
CDR3 protein: CASSQGLAATYEQYF
CDR3 DNA: TGCGCCAGCAGCCAAGGACTAGCGGCGACCTACGAGCAGTACTTC